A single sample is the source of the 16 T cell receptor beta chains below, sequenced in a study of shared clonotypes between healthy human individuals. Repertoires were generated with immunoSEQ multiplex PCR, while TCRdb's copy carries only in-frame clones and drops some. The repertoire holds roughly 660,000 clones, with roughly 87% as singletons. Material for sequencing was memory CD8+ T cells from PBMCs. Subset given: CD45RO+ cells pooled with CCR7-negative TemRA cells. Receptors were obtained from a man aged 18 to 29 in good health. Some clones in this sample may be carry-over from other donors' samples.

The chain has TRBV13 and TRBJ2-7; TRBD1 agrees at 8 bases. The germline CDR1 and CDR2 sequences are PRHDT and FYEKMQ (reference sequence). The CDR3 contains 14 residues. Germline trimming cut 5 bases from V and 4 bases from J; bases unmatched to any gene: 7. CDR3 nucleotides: TGTGCCAGCAGCCCGCAGGGGGCAAAATACGAGCAGTACTTC. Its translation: CASSPQGAKYEQYF. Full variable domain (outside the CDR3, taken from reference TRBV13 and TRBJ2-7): AAGVIQSPRHLIKEKRETATLKCYPIPRHDTVYWYQQGPGQDPQFLISFYEKMQSDKGSIPDRFSAQQFSDYHSELNMSSLELGDSALYFCASSPQGAKYEQYFGPGTRLTVT.

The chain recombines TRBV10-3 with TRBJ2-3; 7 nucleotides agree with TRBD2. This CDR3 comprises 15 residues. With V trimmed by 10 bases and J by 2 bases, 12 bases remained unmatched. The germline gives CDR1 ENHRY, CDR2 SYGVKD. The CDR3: CATTTSRGYTDTQYF. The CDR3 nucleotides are TGTGCCACTACGACGTCGCGGGGGTACACAGATACGCAGTATTTT.

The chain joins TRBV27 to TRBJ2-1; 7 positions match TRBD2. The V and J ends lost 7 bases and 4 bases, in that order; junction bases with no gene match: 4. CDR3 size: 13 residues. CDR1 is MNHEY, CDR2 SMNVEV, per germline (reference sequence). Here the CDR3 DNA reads TGTGCCAGCACGAACGGGGGGTACAATGAGCAGTTCTTC. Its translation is CASTNGGYNEQFF.

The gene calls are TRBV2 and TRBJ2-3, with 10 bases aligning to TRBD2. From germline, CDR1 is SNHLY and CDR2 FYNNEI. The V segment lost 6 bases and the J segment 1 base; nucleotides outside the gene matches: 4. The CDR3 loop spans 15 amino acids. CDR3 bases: TGTGCCAGCAGCGGGACTAGCGCTCGCACAGATACGCAGTATTTT. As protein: CASSGTSARTDTQYF.

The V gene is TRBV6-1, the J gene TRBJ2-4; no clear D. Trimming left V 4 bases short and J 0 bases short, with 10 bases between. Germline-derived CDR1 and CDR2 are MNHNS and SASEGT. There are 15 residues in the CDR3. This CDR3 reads CASSVQVLAKNIQYF. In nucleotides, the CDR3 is TGTGCCAGCAGTGTTCAGGTCTTAGCCAAAAACATTCAGTACTTC.

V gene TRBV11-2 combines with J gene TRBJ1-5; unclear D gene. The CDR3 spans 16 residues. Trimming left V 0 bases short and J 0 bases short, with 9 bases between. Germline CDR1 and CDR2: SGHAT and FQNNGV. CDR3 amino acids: CASSLDSRYSNQPQHF. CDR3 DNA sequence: TGTGCCAGCAGCTTAGATTCCCGGTATAGCAATCAGCCCCAGCATTTT.

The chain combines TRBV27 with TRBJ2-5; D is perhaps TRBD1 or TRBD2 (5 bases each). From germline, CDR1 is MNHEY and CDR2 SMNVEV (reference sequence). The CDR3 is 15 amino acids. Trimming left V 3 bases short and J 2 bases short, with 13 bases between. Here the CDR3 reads CASSFFEGRQETQYF. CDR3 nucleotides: TGTGCCAGCAGTTTTTTCGAGGGGCGACAAGAGACCCAGTACTTC.

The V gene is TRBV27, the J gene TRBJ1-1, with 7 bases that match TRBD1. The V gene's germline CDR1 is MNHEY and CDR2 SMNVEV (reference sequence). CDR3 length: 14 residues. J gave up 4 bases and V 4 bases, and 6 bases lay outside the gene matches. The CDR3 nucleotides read TGTGCCAGCAGTTCGACAGGGCGGAGCACTGAAGCTTTCTTT. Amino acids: CASSSTGRSTEAFF.

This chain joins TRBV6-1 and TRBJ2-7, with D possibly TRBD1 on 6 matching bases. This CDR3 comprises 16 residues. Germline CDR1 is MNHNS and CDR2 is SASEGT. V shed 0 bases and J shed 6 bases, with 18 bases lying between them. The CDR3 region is CASSEALLGIQGEQYF. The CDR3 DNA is TGTGCCAGCAGTGAAGCGCTTCTGGGGATACAGGGCGAGCAGTACTTC.

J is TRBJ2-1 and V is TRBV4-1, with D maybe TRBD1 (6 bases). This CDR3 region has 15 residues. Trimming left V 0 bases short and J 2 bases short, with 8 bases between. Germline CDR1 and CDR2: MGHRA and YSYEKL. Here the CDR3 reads CASSQEGGAYNEQFF. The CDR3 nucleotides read TGCGCCAGCAGCCAAGAAGGGGGAGCCTACAATGAGCAGTTCTTC.

Here the CDR3 DNA reads TGTGCCTGGAGTGTTTTTCCGGACAGCACCTACGAGCAGTACTTC. Protein: CAWSVFPDSTYEQYF. The chain joins TRBV30 to TRBJ2-7; TRBD1 is a possible D gene (6 bases). Germline V CDR1 and CDR2: GTSNPN, SVGIG (reference sequence). Trimming took off 0 bases at V and 2 bases at J, with 14 bases between the two ends. The CDR3 runs to 15 residues. Together with reference TRBV30 and TRBJ2-7, the CDR3 gives the full variable domain: SQTIHQWPATLVQPVGSPLSLECTVEGTSNPNLYWYRQAAGRGLQLLFYSVGIGQISSEVPQNLSASRPQDRQFILSSKKLLLSDSGFYLCAWSVFPDSTYEQYFGPGTRLTVT.

The CDR3 loop reads CASSTSLDRDYNEQFF. The CDR3 region has the DNA TGTGCCAGCAGTACGTCATTGGACAGGGACTACAATGAGCAGTTCTTC. The chain carries TRBV9 and TRBJ2-1; 8 bases match TRBD1. Per the germline V gene, CDR1 is SGDLS and CDR2 is YYNGEE. The CDR3 is 16 amino acids. V shed 5 bases and J 3 bases; nucleotides not matched to a gene: 10.

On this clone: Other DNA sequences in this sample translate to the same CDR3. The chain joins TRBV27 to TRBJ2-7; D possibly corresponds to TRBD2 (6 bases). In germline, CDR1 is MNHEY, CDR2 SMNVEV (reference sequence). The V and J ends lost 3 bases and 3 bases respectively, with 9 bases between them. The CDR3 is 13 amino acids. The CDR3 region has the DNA TGTGCCAGCAGTTTCGGGGGAAACTACGAGCAGTACTTC. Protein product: CASSFGGNYEQYF.

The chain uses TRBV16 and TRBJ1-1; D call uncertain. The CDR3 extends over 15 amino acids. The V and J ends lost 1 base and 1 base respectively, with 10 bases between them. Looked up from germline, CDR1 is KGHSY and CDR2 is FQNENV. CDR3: CASSQFRTENTEAFF. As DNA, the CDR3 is TGTGCCAGCAGCCAATTTAGGACGGAGAACACTGAAGCTTTCTTT.

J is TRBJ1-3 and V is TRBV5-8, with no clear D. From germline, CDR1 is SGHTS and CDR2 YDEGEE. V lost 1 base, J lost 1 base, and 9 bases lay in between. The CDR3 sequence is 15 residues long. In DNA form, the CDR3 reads TGTGCCAGCAGCTTGACAAAGGTTTCTGGAAACACCATATATTTT. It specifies CASSLTKVSGNTIYF.

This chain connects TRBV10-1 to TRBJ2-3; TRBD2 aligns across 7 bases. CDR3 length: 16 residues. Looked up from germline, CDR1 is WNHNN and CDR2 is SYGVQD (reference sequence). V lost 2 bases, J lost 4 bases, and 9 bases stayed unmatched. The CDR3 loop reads CASSESGEGLADTQYF. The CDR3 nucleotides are TGCGCCAGCAGTGAGAGTGGGGAGGGTTTAGCAGATACGCAGTATTTT.